This TCR beta chain was sequenced in a study of T cell repertoires and HLA-DP antigens. At the level of the study: Donors were two male and one female, aged 18-to-29 to 60-to-69.

CD4+ T cells, purified by negative selection, averaged approximately 98% purity. To note about this clone: Its antigen is currently unknown.

Amplification used primers for 54 TRBV and 13 TRBJ segments. For pre-culture CD4+ samples, the target was fewer than 250,000 T cell genomes. The protocol was immunoSEQ multiplex PCR, while the TCRdb copy is restricted to in-frame clones and leaves out a portion. Altogether about 110,000 clones are present, more than 85% being singletons, with the ten largest covering under 0.35%. The clonotype was recovered from a young woman in good health and CMV-seronegative. Source material: CD4+ T cells from PBMCs.

CDR3 amino acids: CASSQDHRVVFDEKLFF. CDR3 DNA sequence: TGCGCCAGCAGCCAAGATCACCGGGTAGTCTTCGATGAAAAACTGTTTTTT. The J gene is TRBJ1-4, the V gene TRBV4-3, with D uncertain. Trimming removed 0 bases from V and 6 bases from J, with 17 bases in between. The CDR3 consists of 17 residues. Germline loops: CDR1 LGHNA, CDR2 YSLEER.